The rows below give T cell receptor beta chains drawn from one sample of a study of blood T cell repertoires in COVID-19. The data were produced by immunoSEQ multiplex PCR, yet TCRdb's version contains in-frame clones alone and is incomplete. The sample records nearly 70,000 clones, around 80% being singletons. The sample taken for sequencing was peripheral blood. These TCRs come from a woman older than 75 with acute or convalescent COVID-19. The CDR3 runs from the conserved cysteine through the conserved F or W. The D gene is left open where the match is weak. Only part of the rows carry a size: once, few, many, or a class if the clone is expanded.

TRBJ1-2,TRBV6-6,-,-,TGTGCCAGCAGTTACTCTCTAGCCAATTCCCCAGGTGGCTACACCTTC,CASSYSLANSPGGYTF
TRBJ1-1,TRBV29-1,-,-,TGCAGCGTTCGCAGGGGACCTACGAACACTGAAGCTTTCTTT,CSVRRGPTNTEAFF
TRBJ2-5,TRBV4-1,TRBD1,-,TGCGCCAGCAGCCAATCGGGACAGGGCGTTTTCGGAGAGACCCAGTACTTC,CASSQSGQGVFGETQYF
TRBJ1-6,TRBV12-3/TRBV12-4,-,-,TGTGCCAGCAGTTTTGGAGGACCACCCCTCCACTTT,CASSFGGPPLHF
TRBJ2-3,TRBV2,TRBD2,-,TGTGCCAGCAGGGGAGGGCTAGCGGGATACACAGATACGCAGTATTTT,CASRGGLAGYTDTQYF
TRBJ1-1,TRBV27,TRBD1,-,TGTGCCAGCAGTCCATGGACAGGCCCGAACACTGAAGCTTTCTTT,CASSPWTGPNTEAFF
TRBJ1-6,TRBV7-8,-,-,TGTGCCAGCAGCTTAATGGGAAGGGGGGGGGTCTCACCCCTCCACTTT,CASSLMGRGGVSPLHF
TRBJ2-5,TRBV5-4,TRBD2,-,TGTGCCAGCAGCCTTGGGACTAGCGGGGGCCAAGAGACCCAGTACTTC,CASSLGTSGGQETQYF
TRBJ2-7,TRBV2,-,-,TGTGCCAGCCGGGACACCTTAGGGGAGCAGTACTTC,CASRDTLGEQYF
TRBJ1-4,TRBV7-2,TRBD1,-,TGTGCCAGCAGGCCGACAGGGGGCAGTCGAGAAAAACTGTTTTTT,CASRPTGGSREKLFF
TRBJ1-3,TRBV6-6,-,-,TGTGCCAGCAGGAGAGGGTCCTCTGGAAACACCATATATTTT,CASRRGSSGNTIYF
TRBJ1-4,TRBV7-2,-,-,TGTGCCAGCAGCCCCCTGAGGGGGGGTGAAAAACTGTTTTTT,CASSPLRGGEKLFF
TRBJ1-1,TRBV5-1,-,-,TGCGCCAGCAGCTTGGGGGGCACCTCGAACACTGAAGCTTTCTTT,CASSLGGTSNTEAFF
TRBJ1-1,TRBV2,-,-,TGTGCCACCAGCAGGGCTTTACTGGGTGAAGCTTTCTTT,CATSRALLGEAFF
TRBJ2-7,TRBV5-1,TRBD2,-,TGCGCCAGCAGCTCAAAGCGGGGGGGCCCCTACGAGCAGTACTTC,CASSSKRGGPYEQYF
TRBJ2-2,TRBV6-1,TRBD2,-,TGTGCCAGCAGTGAAGCGCTGGGACTAAACACCGGGGAGCTGTTTTTT,CASSEALGLNTGELFF
TRBJ2-3,TRBV3-1/TRBV3-2,TRBD2,-,TGTGCCAGCAGCGACCCCGGGGGGGCATCTGATACGCAGTATTTT,CASSDPGGASDTQYF
TRBJ2-1,TRBV6-6,TRBD1,-,TGTGCCAGCAGTCCTTCGGACAGGGGGAGCCTTAATGAGCAGTTCTTC,CASSPSDRGSLNEQFF
TRBJ1-1,TRBV5-1,TRBD1,-,TGCGCCAGCACCCTTGACAGGGGGATGAACACTGAAGCTTTCTTT,CASTLDRGMNTEAFF
TRBJ2-4,TRBV4-2,-,few,TGTGCCAGCAGCCAAGAGGCTTCCAAAAACATTCAGTACTTC,CASSQEASKNIQYF
TRBJ2-7,TRBV7-2,TRBD1,-,TGTGCCAGCAGCTCCTCCGGGACAGGGCCTCACTTC,CASSSSGTGPHF
TRBJ2-7,TRBV11-2,-,-,TGTGCCAGCAGTCCTAAAGGGACACTTAACTACGAGCAGTACTTC,CASSPKGTLNYEQYF
TRBJ1-5,TRBV27,TRBD1,-,TGTGCCAGCAGTCCGTGGACAGGCGATAATCAGCCCCAGCATTTT,CASSPWTGDNQPQHF
TRBJ2-7,TRBV11-2,TRBD2,-,TGTGCCAGCAGCACCGGGACTAGCCTCACCTACGAGCAGTACTTC,CASSTGTSLTYEQYF
TRBJ1-2,TRBV19,TRBD1,-,TGTGCCAGTAGTGGACAGGGACAGCCTAAGGCGTATGGCTACACCTTC,CASSGQGQPKAYGYTF
TRBJ1-1,TRBV5-6,-,once,TGTGCCAGCAGCCAAACAGGTCCCGGACAGACTGAAGCTTTCTTT,CASSQTGPGQTEAFF
TRBJ2-1,TRBV3-1/TRBV3-2,TRBD2,-,TGTGCCAGCAGCATGCTAGCGGGGGGGCTTGGTGAGCAGTTCTTC,CASSMLAGGLGEQFF
TRBJ2-5,TRBV12-3/TRBV12-4,-,-,TGTGCCAGCTCAAAGGGGATTCAAGAGACCCAGTACTTC,CASSKGIQETQYF
TRBJ1-2,TRBV6-6,TRBD1,many,TGTGCCAGCAGTTCCTCGACAGGGCTTGGCTACACCTTC,CASSSSTGLGYTF
TRBJ1-4,TRBV6-5,-,-,TGTGCCAGCAGGGATCGACGGGTTAATGAAAAACTGTTTTTT,CASRDRRVNEKLFF
TRBJ1-4,TRBV10-3,TRBD1,-,TGTGCCATCAGTGGGTACAGGGGCGCCAAGAATGAAAAACTGTTTTTT,CAISGYRGAKNEKLFF
TRBJ2-7,TRBV6-1,-,-,TGTGCCAGCACCGACGTCCGGGGGAACCTCTACGAGCAGTACTTC,CASTDVRGNLYEQYF
TRBJ2-7,TRBV7-2,-,-,TGTGCCAGCAGCTCAAAGACTGGAACCTACGAGCAGTACTTC,CASSSKTGTYEQYF
TRBJ2-3,TRBV7-8,TRBD2,-,TGTGCCAGCAGCTTGGTAGCGGGGGGGCCGGTAGATACGCAGTATTTT,CASSLVAGGPVDTQYF
TRBJ2-1,TRBV3-1/TRBV3-2,-,-,TGTGCCAGCAGCCAGTCCTCTTCGCAGGACAATGAGCAGTTCTTC,CASSQSSSQDNEQFF
TRBJ1-6,TRBV6-2/TRBV6-3,TRBD1,-,TGTGCCAGCAGTGGACAGACAGGGCATCATTCACCCCTCCACTTT,CASSGQTGHHSPLHF
TRBJ2-5,TRBV3-1/TRBV3-2,TRBD1,-,TGTGCCAGCAGCCAAGATCAGGGACAGGGAGCCGCAAGAGAGACCCAGTACTTC,CASSQDQGQGAARETQYF
TRBJ1-5,TRBV7-8,TRBD1,-,TGTGCCAGCAGCCATTCCCGAAGGGGGCCACAGAGCAATCAGCCCCAGCATTTT,CASSHSRRGPQSNQPQHF